This T cell receptor beta chain was obtained from a study of blood T cell repertoires in COVID-19 (TCRdb year 2020). As for the study more broadly: Collaborator samples came from the United States, Italy and Spain and covered acute and convalescent phases of COVID-19. The prospective study material was composed of cDNA or gDNA derived from T cells, B-cell-depleted T cells, or PBMCs. Deeply sampled blood TCRbeta repertoires from subjects exposed to, actively infected with, or recovered from COVID-19 were included in the dataset. A freely available public database, intended as a resource for researchers studying the immune response to SARS-CoV-2, is where the repertoires were released. The samples were drawn from two sources: the first 160 participants of the ongoing ImmuneRACE study, and 1,200 or so subjects contributed by 6 global collaborators. Nearly every sample came with metadata listing a de-identified subject ID, COVID-19 status, age in years and sex. Where HLA class I and class II types were available, the types were taken from metadata supplied by the sample provider, not from assay-based typing. Overall results and qualifications from the work: How much clinical and demographic metadata was included differed by source and by participant, and the metadata was provided uncurated.

Turning to this clone: Its antigen has not been determined. Qualities for individual bases were not recorded, and no much larger clone is one base off.

TCRbeta CDR3 regions were amplified from genomic DNA using the immunoSEQ Assay, a bias-controlled multiplex PCR. The authors' analysis ran thus. The number of nucleated cells in each sample was estimated from the amplification of reference gene primers within the assay. To quantify the absolute abundance of each unique TCRbeta CDR3 rearrangement, sequence reads were collapsed and filtered. For each sample, productive Simpson clonality was calculated as the square root of Simpson's diversity index across productive rearrangements. The table comes from immuneACCESS by way of TCRdb, which keeps in-frame sequences with V and J called. Part of the clones is missing from these tables; in studies checked, under half for an unresolved V gene and the rest for unknown reasons. The V and J calls and clone size are taken from that table; D and trimming were inferred from the DNA. The sample contains 250,000 to 350,000 clones, around 81% of them found a single time. Together, the top ten hold 15% to 19% of the sample.

As encoded in the germline V gene, CDR1 is MDHEN while CDR2 is SYDVKM. The junction shows trimming of 6 bases on V and 0 bases on J, plus 9 bases between the germline ends. There are 14 amino acids in the CDR3, from cysteine to phenylalanine inclusive. Here the CDR3 DNA is all that survives: 42 bases in frame from base 1. One collaborating source in Seattle enrolled patients while the patients were actively infected and followed the patients over time throughout the course of disease. Whole blood was collected in K2EDTA tubes by collaborating institutions according to the institutions' own protocols. For TCRbeta analysis, collaborator samples were shipped as frozen whole blood, as isolated PBMCs, or as DNA extracted from either sample type.

This chain is built from TRBV28 and TRBJ2-1, with TRBD2 tentatively as D gene (5 bases match). The sequenced material came from peripheral blood. The sequence came from a person between 70 and 80 years old with COVID-19, enrolled during active disease. The CDR3 amino acid sequence is: CASRVGSSYNEQFF. The nucleotide sequence is TGTGCCAGCAGGGTGGGGAGCTCCTACAATGAGCAGTTCTTC.